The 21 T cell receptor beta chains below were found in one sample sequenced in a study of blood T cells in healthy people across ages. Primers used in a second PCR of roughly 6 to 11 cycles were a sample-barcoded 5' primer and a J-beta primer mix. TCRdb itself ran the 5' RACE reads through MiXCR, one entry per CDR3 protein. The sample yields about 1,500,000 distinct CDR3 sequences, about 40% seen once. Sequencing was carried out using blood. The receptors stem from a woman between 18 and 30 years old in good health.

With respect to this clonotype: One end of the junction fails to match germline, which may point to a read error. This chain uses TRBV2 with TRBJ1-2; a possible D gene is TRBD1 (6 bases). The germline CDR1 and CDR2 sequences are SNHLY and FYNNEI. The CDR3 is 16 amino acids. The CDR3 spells CASWGSQQGSGDGCTF. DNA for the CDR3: TGTGCCAGCTGGGGCTCTCAACAGGGTTCGGGGGATGGCTGCACCTTC.

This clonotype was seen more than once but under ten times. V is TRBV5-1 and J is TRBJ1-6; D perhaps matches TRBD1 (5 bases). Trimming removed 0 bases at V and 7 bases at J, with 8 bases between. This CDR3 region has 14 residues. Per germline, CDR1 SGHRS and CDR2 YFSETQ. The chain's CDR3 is CASSLGQQNSPLHF. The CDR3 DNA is TGCGCCAGCAGCTTGGGACAGCAAAATTCACCCCTCCACTTT.

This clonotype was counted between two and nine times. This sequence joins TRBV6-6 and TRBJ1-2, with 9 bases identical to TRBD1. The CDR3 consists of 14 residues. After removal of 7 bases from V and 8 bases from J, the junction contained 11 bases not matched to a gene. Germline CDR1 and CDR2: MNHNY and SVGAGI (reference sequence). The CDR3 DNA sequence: TGTGCCAGCATTTTATCCGGGACAGGGAACGGCTACACCTTC. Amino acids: CASILSGTGNGYTF.

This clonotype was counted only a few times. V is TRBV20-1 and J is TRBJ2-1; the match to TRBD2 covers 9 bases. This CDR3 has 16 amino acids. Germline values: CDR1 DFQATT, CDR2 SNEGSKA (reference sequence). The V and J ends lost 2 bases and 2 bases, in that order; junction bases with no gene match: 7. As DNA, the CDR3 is TGCAGTGCTAGACGGGCTAGCGGGATCGCCTACAATGAGCAGTTCTTC. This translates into CSARRASGIAYNEQFF.

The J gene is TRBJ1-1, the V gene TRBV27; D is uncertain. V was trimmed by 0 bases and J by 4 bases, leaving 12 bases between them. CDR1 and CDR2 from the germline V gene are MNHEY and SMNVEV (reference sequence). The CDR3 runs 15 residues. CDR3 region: CASSLSSEAPTEAFF. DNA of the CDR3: TGTGCCAGCAGTTTATCATCGGAAGCCCCCACTGAAGCTTTCTTT.

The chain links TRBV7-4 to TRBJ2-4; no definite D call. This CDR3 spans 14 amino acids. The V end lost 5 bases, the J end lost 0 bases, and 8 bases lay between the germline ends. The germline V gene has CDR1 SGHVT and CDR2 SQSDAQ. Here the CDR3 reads CASSVFRAKNIQYF. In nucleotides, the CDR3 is TGTGCCAGCAGCGTATTTCGAGCCAAAAACATTCAGTACTTC.

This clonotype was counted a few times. For the CDR3, the DNA is TGTGCCAGCACCCCGGCCGGGACTGAAGCTTTCTTT. This encodes CASTPAGTEAFF. The chain recombines TRBV6-6 with TRBJ1-1; D call uncertain. The CDR3 totals 12 residues. V was shortened by 7 bases and J by 5 bases, with 11 bases between the two germline ends. Germline assignment: CDR1 MNHNY and CDR2 SVGAGI (reference sequence).

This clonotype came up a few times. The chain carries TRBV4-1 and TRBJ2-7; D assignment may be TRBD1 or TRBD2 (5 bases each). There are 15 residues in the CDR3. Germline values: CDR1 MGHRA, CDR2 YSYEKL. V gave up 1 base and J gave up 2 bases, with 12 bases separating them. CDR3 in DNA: TGCGCCAGCAGCCAAGCGGGGACGAGAACCTACGAGCAGTACTTC. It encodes CASSQAGTRTYEQYF.

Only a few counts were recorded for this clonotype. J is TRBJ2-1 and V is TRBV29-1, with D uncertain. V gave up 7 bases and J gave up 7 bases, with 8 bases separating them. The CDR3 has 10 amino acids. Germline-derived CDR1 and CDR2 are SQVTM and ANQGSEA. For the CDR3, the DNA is TGCAGCGGGGCTAAGAATGAGCAGTTCTTC. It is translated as CSGAKNEQFF.

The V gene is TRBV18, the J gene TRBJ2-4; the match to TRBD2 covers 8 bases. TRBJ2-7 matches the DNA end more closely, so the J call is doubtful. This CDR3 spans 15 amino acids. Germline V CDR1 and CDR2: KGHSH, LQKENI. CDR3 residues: CASSPLRGGLGEQYF. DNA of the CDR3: TGTGCCAGCTCACCACTTCGGGGGGGGCTCGGCGAGCAGTACTTC.

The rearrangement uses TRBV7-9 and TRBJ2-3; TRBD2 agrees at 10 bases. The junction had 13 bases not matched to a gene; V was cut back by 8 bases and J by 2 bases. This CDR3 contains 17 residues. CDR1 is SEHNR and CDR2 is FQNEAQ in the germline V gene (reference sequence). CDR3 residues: CASHSNLLAGITDTQYF. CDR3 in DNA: TGTGCCAGCCATAGTAACCTACTAGCGGGGATCACAGATACGCAGTATTTT.

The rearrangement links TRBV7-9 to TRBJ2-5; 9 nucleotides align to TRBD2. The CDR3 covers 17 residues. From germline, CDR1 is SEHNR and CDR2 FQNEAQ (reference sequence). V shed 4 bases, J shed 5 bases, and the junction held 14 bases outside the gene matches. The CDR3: CASSSMSSGGRRETQYF. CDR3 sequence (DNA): TGTGCCAGCAGCTCAATGAGTAGCGGGGGACGCCGGGAGACCCAGTACTTC.

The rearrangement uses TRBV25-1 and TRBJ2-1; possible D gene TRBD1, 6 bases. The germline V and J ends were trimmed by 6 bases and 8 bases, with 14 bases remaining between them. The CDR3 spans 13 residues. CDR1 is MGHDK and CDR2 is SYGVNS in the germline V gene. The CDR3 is CASSRPGVHEQFF. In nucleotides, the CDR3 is TGTGCCAGCAGCCGCCCAGGGGTCCATGAGCAGTTCTTC.

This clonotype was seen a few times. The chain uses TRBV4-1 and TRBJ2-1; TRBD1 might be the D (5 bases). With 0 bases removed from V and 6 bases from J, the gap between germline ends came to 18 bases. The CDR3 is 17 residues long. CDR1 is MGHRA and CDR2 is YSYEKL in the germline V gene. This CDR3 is CASSQDFTGPGINEQFF. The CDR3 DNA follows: TGCGCCAGCAGCCAAGACTTTACAGGACCGGGCATCAATGAGCAGTTCTTC.

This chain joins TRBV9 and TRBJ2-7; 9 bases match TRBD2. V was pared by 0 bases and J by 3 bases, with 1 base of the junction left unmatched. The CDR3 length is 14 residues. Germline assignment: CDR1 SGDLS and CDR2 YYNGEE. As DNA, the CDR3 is TGTGCCAGCAGCGTAGCGACTAGCGGCTACGAGCAGTACTTC. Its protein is CASSVATSGYEQYF.

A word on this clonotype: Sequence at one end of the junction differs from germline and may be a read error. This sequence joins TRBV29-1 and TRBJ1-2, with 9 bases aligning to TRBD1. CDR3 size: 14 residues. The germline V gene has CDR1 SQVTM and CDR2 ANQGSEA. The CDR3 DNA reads TGCAACGTTGAGGGAGGACAGGGGAGTGGTGGCTACACCTTC. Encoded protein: CNVEGGQGSGGYTF.

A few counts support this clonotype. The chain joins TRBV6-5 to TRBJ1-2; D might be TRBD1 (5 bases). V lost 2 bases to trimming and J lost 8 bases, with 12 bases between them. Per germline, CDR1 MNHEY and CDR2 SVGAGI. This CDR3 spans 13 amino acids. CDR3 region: CASSYRGRRGYTF. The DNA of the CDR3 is TGTGCCAGCAGTTACCGGGGACGGAGGGGCTACACCTTC.

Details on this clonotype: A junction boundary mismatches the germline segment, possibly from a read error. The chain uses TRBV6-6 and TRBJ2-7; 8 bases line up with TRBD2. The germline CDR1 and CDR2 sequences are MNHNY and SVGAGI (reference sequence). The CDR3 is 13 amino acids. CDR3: CAGSSGSSYEQYF. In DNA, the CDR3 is TGTGCCGGCAGCAGCGGGAGCTCCTACGAGCAGTACTTC.

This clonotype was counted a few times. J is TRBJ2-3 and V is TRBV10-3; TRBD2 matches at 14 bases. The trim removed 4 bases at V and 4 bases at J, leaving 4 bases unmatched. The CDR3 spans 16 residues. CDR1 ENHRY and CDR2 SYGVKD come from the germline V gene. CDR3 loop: CAISGTSGGSSDTQYF. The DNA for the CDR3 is TGTGCCATCAGTGGGACTAGCGGGGGGTCCTCAGATACGCAGTATTTT.

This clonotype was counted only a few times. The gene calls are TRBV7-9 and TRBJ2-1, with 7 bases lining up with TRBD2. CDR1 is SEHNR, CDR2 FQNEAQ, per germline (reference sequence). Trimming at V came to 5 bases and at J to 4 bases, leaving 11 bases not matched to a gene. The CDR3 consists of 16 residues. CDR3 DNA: TGTGCCAGCAGCCCTCCCGGGGAGCGGGGTTACAATGAGCAGTTCTTC. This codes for CASSPPGERGYNEQFF.

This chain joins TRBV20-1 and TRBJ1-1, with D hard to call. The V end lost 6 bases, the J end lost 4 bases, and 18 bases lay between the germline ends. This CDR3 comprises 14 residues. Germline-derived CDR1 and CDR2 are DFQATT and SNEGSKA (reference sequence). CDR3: CSAYPRVITTEAFF. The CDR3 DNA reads TGCAGTGCGTACCCTCGGGTAATTACCACTGAAGCTTTCTTT.